This entry describes one T cell receptor (beta chain). Its cognate antigen is unknown. The sample is drawn from a study of human T cells and chemical hapten exposure. Study-wide results and caveats: Controls had significantly fewer large CDR3 similarity clusters than were formed by expanded TCRs.

Time point denoted: patch test 1, 2 weeks after DPC sensitization. Treatment specified: therapeutic diphenylcyclopropenone sensitization with weekly scalp DPC. MiXCR, run by TCRdb on the RACE reads, gives a single entry per CDR3 protein. The sample consists of roughly 70,000 distinct CDR3 sequences, 9.8% of them appearing once. This TCR derives from a woman in her 40s with alopecia areata. Some clones in this sample may be carry-over from other donors' samples. The sequences come from whole blood, collected in connection with sensitization to the hapten diphenylcyclopropenone (DPC).

The CDR3 nucleotides read TGTGCCAGCTCACCACCCGGGGGGCTCGAGACCCAGTACTTC. It codes for CASSPPGGLETQYF. J is TRBJ2-5 and V is TRBV18, with TRBD2 as a possible D gene (7 bases). Trimming took off 0 bases at V and 5 bases at J, with 10 bases between the two ends. CDR3 size: 14 residues. The V gene's germline CDR1 is KGHSH and CDR2 LQKENI. The whole variable domain, filled in from reference TRBV18 and TRBJ2-5, reads NAGVMQNPRHLVRRRGQEARLRCSPMKGHSHVYWYRQLPEEGLKFMVYLQKENIIDESGMPKERFSAEFPKEGPSILRIQQVVRGDSAAYFCASSPPGGLETQYFGPGTRLLVL.